This TCR beta chain was sequenced in a study of glioma-infiltrating T cells. TCR alpha and beta CDR3 regions were amplified from RNA using iRepertoire nested multiplex PCR. TCRdb reprocessed the multiplex PCR reads with MiXCR, giving one entry per CDR3 protein. The sample has approximately 400,000 distinct CDR3 sequences; 41% are singletons. In the case of this clonotype: Mismatch with germline at one junction end may stem from a read error.

This CDR3 region has 12 residues. Germline assignment: CDR1 MNHEY and CDR2 SVGEGT. The source material was glioma tissue, nonneoplastic brain tissue, or PBMCs (not recorded which). This chain joins TRBV6-2 or TRBV6-3 and TRBJ1-1; D call uncertain. The source of this sequence is a human donor with low-grade glioma or glioblastoma, undergoing nonglioma brain surgery, or in good health (not recorded which). The CDR3 DNA reads as TGTGCCAGTACAGCTATGAACACTGAGGCTTCCTTT. It codes for CASTAMNTEASF.